This T cell receptor beta chain was captured by sequencing in a study of OX40 agonist ivuxolimab in advanced cancers. This clone came up once. What it binds is not known. This CDR3 spans 13 amino acids. V shed 1 base and J shed 7 bases, with 10 bases lying between them. Germline CDR1 and CDR2: LNHDA and SQIVND (reference sequence). Findings of the study overall: Still undetermined is the antigen specificity of the expanded peripheral T cells. Among patients with partial responses at 0.1-3.0 mg/kg, clonal expansion was among the lowest.

Produced via immunoSEQ multiplex PCR; TCRdb's table is partial and in-frame only. The table lists roughly 76,000 clones, around 90% of them singletons, with about 2.3% in the top ten. The chain is built from TRBV19 and TRBJ1-1; weak D call: TRBD1 (6 bases). The clonotype originates from an adult with an advanced solid tumor such as melanoma, head and neck, liver or kidney cancer. The source material was CD4+ or CD8+ T cells sorted from blood, sampled in a trial of the OX40 agonist ivuxolimab. Here the CDR3 reads CASSIGTAYEAFF. The CDR3 bases are TGTGCCAGTAGTATAGGGACAGCATATGAAGCTTTCTTT.